Sequencing of this T cell receptor (beta chain) was carried out in a study of vaccination and CD4 T cells after COVID-19. The CDR3 runs 15 residues. Germline CDR1 and CDR2: MNHNS and SASEGT. A note on this clonotype: The antigen remains unidentified. The junction differs from germline at one of its ends, possibly a read error.

Indicated treatment: roughly 10-day PBMC culture with coronavirus spike peptide pools or control peptides (ViraFEST assay). Cultured CD4+ T cell DNA underwent sequencing with the Oncomine TCR Beta short-read assay. TCRdb used MiXCR to reprocess the PCR reads, holding one entry per CDR3 protein. This table holds about 20,000 distinct CDR3 sequences, more than 45% found once. The V call is TRBV6-1, the J call TRBJ2-5; 11 nucleotides line up with TRBD1. The TCR sequence derives from a human donor who had recovered from COVID-19. The source material was CD4+ T cells from blood, cultured in vitro, sampled before SARS-CoV-2 vaccination. The CDR3 DNA follows: TGTGCCAGCAGAGAAGGGACAGGGGGGGCAGAGACCCAGTACTTC. The encoded protein is CASREGTGGAETQYF.